The clone carrying this T cell receptor beta chain was seen just once. Its antigen remains unknown. The library was made from cDNA and included unique molecular identifiers. TCRdb re-analysed the PCR reads in MiXCR, keeping a single row per CDR3 protein. Counted here are roughly 430,000 distinct CDR3 sequences, 39% occurring once; the ten biggest clones make up about 7.6%. The data derive from a study of post-analysis software for immune sequencing data. General study points: TRBV5-6, TRBV5-1 and TRBV20-1 belonged to a set of a few TRBV segments that were more frequent in patients than controls.

The germline CDR1 and CDR2 sequences are SEHNR and FQNEAQ (reference sequence). J gave up 0 bases and V 1 base, and 9 bases lay outside the gene matches. There are 19 residues in the CDR3. This clonotype originated in a girl aged 2-15 years with multiple sclerosis. This sequence joins TRBV7-9 and TRBJ2-6; 7 positions match TRBD1. The sequencing input was blood. Here the CDR3 DNA reads TGTGCCAGCAGCTTAGGAGGACAGGAGCTGATCTCTGGGGCCAACGTCCTGACTTTC. Translated, it gives CASSLGGQELISGANVLTF. The entire variable domain, with the rest obtained from reference TRBV7-9 and TRBJ2-6, is as follows: DTGVSQNPRHKITKRGQNVTFRCDPISEHNRLYWYRQTLGQGPEFLTYFQNEAQLEKSRLLSDRFSAERPKGSFSTLEIQRTEQGDSAMYLCASSLGGQELISGANVLTFGAGSRLTVL.